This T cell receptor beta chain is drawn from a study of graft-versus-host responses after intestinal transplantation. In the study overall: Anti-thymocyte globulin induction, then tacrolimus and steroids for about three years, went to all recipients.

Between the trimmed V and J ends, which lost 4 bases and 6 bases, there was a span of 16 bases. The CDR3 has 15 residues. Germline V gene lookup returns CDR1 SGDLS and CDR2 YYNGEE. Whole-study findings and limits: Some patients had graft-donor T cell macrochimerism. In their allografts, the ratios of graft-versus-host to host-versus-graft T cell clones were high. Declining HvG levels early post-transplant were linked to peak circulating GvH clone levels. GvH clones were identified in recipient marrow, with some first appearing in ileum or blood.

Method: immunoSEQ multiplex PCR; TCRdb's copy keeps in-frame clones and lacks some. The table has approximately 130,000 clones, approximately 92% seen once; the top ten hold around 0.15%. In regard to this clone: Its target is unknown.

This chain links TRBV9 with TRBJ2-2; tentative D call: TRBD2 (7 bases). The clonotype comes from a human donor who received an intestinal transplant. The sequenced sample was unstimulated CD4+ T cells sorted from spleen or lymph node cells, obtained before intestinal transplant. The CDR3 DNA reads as TGTGCCAGCAGCCGTAGGGGGGGGCCGGCCGGGGAGCTGTTTTTT. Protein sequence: CASSRRGGPAGELFF.